This T cell receptor (beta chain) appears in the sequencing data of a study of blood T cells in healthy people across ages. Looked up from germline, CDR1 is DFQATT and CDR2 is SNEGSKA (reference sequence). V shed 5 bases and J shed 12 bases, with 8 bases lying between them. CDR3 size: 10 residues. It was with a sample-barcoded 5' primer and a J-beta primer mix that a second PCR of roughly 7 to 12 cycles was run. TCRdb independently ran MiXCR on the 5' RACE reads; one entry per CDR3 protein. Of fewer than 800,000 distinct CDR3 sequences listed, around 20% are singletons. Specimen: blood. The chain employs TRBV20-1 and TRBJ1-6; D ambiguous. This clonotype was obtained from a man aged 65-85 years in good health. CDR3 nucleotide sequence: TGCAGTGCTGCAGGCGAACCCCTCCACTTT. The encoded protein is CSAAGEPLHF.